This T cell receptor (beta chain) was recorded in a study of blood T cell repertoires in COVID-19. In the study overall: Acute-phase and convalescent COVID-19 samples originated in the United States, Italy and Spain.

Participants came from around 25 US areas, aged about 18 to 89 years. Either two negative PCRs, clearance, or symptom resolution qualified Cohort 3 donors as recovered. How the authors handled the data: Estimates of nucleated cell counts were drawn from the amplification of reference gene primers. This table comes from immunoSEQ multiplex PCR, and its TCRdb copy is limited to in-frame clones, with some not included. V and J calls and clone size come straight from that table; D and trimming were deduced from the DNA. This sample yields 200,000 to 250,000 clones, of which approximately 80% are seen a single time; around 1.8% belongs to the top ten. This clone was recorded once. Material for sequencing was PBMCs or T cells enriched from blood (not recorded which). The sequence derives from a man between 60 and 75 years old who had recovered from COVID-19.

CDR3 nucleotide sequence: TGTGCCAGCTCACCAGGGCAGGGAATCTACAATGAGCAGTTCTTC. Its translation: CASSPGQGIYNEQFF. The rearrangement joins TRBV18 to TRBJ2-1; maybe TRBD1 (5 bases). Germline values: CDR1 KGHSH, CDR2 LQKENI. V shed 2 bases and J shed 3 bases, with 11 bases lying between them. This CDR3 is built from 15 residues. The whole variable domain, remainder taken from reference TRBV18 and TRBJ2-1, is NAGVMQNPRHLVRRRGQEARLRCSPMKGHSHVYWYRQLPEEGLKFMVYLQKENIIDESGMPKERFSAEFPKEGPSILRIQQVVRGDSAAYFCASSPGQGIYNEQFFGPGTRLTVL.